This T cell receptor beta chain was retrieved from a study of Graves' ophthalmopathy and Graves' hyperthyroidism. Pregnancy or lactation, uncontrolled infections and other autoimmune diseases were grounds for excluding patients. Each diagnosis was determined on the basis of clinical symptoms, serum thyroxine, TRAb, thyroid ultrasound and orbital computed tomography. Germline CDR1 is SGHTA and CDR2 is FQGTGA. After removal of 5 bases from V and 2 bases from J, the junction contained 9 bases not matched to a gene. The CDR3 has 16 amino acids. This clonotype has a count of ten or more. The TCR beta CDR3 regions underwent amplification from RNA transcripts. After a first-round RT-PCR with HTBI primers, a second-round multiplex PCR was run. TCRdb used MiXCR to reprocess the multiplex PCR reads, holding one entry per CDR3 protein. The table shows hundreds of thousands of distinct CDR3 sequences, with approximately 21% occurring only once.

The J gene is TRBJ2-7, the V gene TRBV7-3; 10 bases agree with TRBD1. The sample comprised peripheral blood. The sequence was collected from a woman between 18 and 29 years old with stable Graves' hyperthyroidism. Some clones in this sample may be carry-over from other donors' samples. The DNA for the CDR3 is TGTGCCAGCAGCCTTACCCGGGACAGGGGACCCTACGAGCAGTACTTC. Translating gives CASSLTRDRGPYEQYF.